This TCR beta chain was recovered during a study of blood T cell repertoires in COVID-19 (dated by TCRdb to the early 2020s). Describing the broader study: Collaborator samples came from the United States, Italy and Spain and covered acute and convalescent phases of COVID-19. The material from the prospective study consisted of cDNA or gDNA derived from T cells, B-cell-depleted T cells, or PBMCs. Deeply sampled blood TCRbeta repertoires from subjects exposed to, actively infected with, or recovered from COVID-19 were included in the dataset. A freely available public database, intended as a resource for researchers studying the immune response to SARS-CoV-2, is where the repertoires were released. Samples came from the ongoing ImmuneRACE study (first 160 participants) plus 1,254 subjects from 6 global collaborators. Sample metadata almost always included a de-identified subject ID, COVID-19 status, age in years and sex. Where HLA class I and class II types were available, the types were taken from metadata supplied by the sample provider, not from assay-based typing. On the study overall, not on this receptor specifically: How much clinical and demographic metadata was included differed by source and by participant, and the metadata was provided uncurated.

One collaborating source in Seattle enrolled patients during active infection and followed them longitudinally through the course of disease. Collaborating institutions collected whole blood in K2EDTA tubes following their own protocols. For TCRbeta analysis, collaborators shipped samples in one of three forms: frozen whole blood, isolated PBMCs, or DNA extracted from either of those sample types. TCRbeta CDR3 regions were amplified from genomic DNA by means of the immunoSEQ Assay, a bias-controlled multiplex PCR. Per the authors' processing: The number of nucleated cells in each sample was estimated from the amplification of reference gene primers within the assay. To quantify the absolute abundance of each unique TCRbeta CDR3 rearrangement, sequence reads were collapsed and filtered. For each sample, productive Simpson clonality was calculated by taking the square root of Simpson's diversity index across productive rearrangements. TCRdb's version of the immuneACCESS table is confined to in-frame rearrangements and falls short of the full clone set. An unresolved V gene accounts for under half of the shortfall where checked; the remainder is of unknown origin. Clonal size and the V and J genes are those of that table, whereas D and trimming came from the DNA. Here the sample has 250,000 or so clones; around 87% occur a single time. In total, the top ten clones hold over 4% of the sample.

Including cysteine and phenylalanine, the CDR3 has 15 amino acids. The sequence is cut down to CDR3 DNA, 45 bases in frame from base 1. Via the germline V gene, CDR1 is SGHRS and CDR2 YFSETQ. V is clipped by 5 bases and J by 2 bases, and the sequence between their germline boundaries is 17 bases long. With respect to this clone: Its specific antigen is unknown. No much larger clonotype is one base removed from it; base qualities were not supplied.

This chain is built from TRBV5-1 and TRBJ2-7, and TRBD2 may be the D gene, going by 6 matching bases. The source of this sequence is a woman in her sixties with COVID-19, enrolled during active disease. The specimen was peripheral blood. The CDR3 region reads CASRKYGDSTYEQYF. The DNA sequence is as follows: TGCGCCAGCAGAAAATATGGGGACTCCACCTACGAGCAGTACTTC.